A selection of T cell receptor beta chains follows, all from one sample in a study of control samples from healthy donors and cancer patients. Sequencing used immunoSEQ multiplex PCR; TCRdb keeps in-frame clones, though not all of them. The repertoire holds 130,000 or so clones, 80% to 95% seen once, with around 6% in the top ten. Sequencing was performed on blood. The receptors were gathered from a man between 18 and 29 years old in good health. CDR3s include the opening cysteine and the closing phenylalanine or tryptophan. D genes are given only for firm matches. Where a row states a size, it is once, few, many or the class of an expanded clone; other rows omit it.

v_call: TRBV19
d_call: .
clone_size: .
j_call: TRBJ2-7
cdr3_aa: CASSPTPGHYEQYF
cdr3_nt: TGTGCCAGTAGCCCGACTCCGGGACACTACGAGCAGTACTTC

v_call: TRBV11-2
d_call: TRBD2
clone_size: .
j_call: TRBJ2-7
cdr3_aa: CASSQQRTSGVIYEQYF
cdr3_nt: TGTGCCAGCAGCCAGCAAAGGACTAGCGGGGTCATCTACGAGCAGTACTTC

v_call: TRBV7-2
d_call: TRBD2
clone_size: .
j_call: TRBJ2-5
cdr3_aa: CASDQHRPSGGRETQYF
cdr3_nt: TGTGCCAGTGACCAACATAGACCTAGCGGGGGGCGAGAGACCCAGTACTTC

v_call: TRBV27
d_call: .
clone_size: .
j_call: TRBJ1-6
cdr3_aa: CASSPTFRQWGGSSYNSPLHF
cdr3_nt: TGTGCCAGCAGCCCGACTTTTAGGCAGTGGGGGGGAAGCTCCTATAATTCACCCCTCCACTTT

v_call: TRBV5-1
d_call: .
clone_size: .
j_call: TRBJ1-1
cdr3_aa: CASSPGLLNTEAFF
cdr3_nt: TGCGCCAGCAGCCCAGGGCTATTGAACACTGAAGCTTTCTTT

v_call: TRBV12-3/TRBV12-4
d_call: .
clone_size: .
j_call: TRBJ2-1
cdr3_aa: CASSLAVGSEQFF
cdr3_nt: TGTGCCAGCAGTTTAGCGGTGGGGAGTGAGCAGTTCTTC

v_call: TRBV11-2
d_call: .
clone_size: .
j_call: TRBJ2-1
cdr3_aa: CASSSISGHYNEQFF
cdr3_nt: TGTGCCAGCAGCTCTATTAGTGGACACTACAATGAGCAGTTCTTC

v_call: TRBV6-2/TRBV6-3
d_call: .
clone_size: .
j_call: TRBJ2-1
cdr3_aa: CASSRRGLPPYNEQFF
cdr3_nt: TGTGCCAGCAGCCGACGGGGGTTACCGCCTTACAATGAGCAGTTCTTC

v_call: TRBV5-1
d_call: TRBD2
clone_size: .
j_call: TRBJ2-5
cdr3_aa: CASSLLAGDQETQYF
cdr3_nt: TGCGCCAGCAGCTTACTAGCGGGGGACCAAGAGACCCAGTACTTC

v_call: TRBV13
d_call: .
clone_size: .
j_call: TRBJ2-7
cdr3_aa: CASSLGLYEQYF
cdr3_nt: TGTGCCAGCAGCTTAGGCCTCTACGAGCAGTACTTC

v_call: TRBV18
d_call: TRBD2
clone_size: .
j_call: TRBJ2-1
cdr3_aa: CASSPYIAGGSYNEQFF
cdr3_nt: TGTGCCAGCTCACCGTATATCGCGGGGGGCTCCTACAATGAGCAGTTCTTC

v_call: TRBV4-1
d_call: TRBD1
clone_size: .
j_call: TRBJ2-7
cdr3_aa: CASRFHHRGYEQYF
cdr3_nt: TGCGCCAGCCGCTTCCATCACAGGGGGTACGAGCAGTACTTC

v_call: TRBV2
d_call: .
clone_size: .
j_call: TRBJ1-5
cdr3_aa: CASSDSSNQPQHF
cdr3_nt: TGTGCCAGCAGTGATAGTAGCAATCAGCCCCAGCATTTT

v_call: TRBV4-1
d_call: TRBD1
clone_size: .
j_call: TRBJ1-1
cdr3_aa: CASSTRQGMNTEAFF
cdr3_nt: TGCGCCAGCAGCACCCGACAGGGGATGAACACTGAAGCTTTCTTT

v_call: TRBV3-1/TRBV3-2
d_call: TRBD2
clone_size: .
j_call: TRBJ2-1
cdr3_aa: CASSVTGTSGNEQFF
cdr3_nt: TGTGCCAGCAGCGTAACCGGGACTAGCGGCAATGAGCAGTTCTTC

v_call: TRBV6-6
d_call: .
clone_size: .
j_call: TRBJ2-2
cdr3_aa: CASRTQGQNTGELFF
cdr3_nt: TGTGCCAGCAGAACTCAGGGACAGAACACCGGGGAGCTGTTTTTT

v_call: TRBV6-5
d_call: .
clone_size: .
j_call: TRBJ1-1
cdr3_aa: CASRIDRWETEAFF
cdr3_nt: TGTGCCAGCAGGATCGACAGGTGGGAGACTGAAGCTTTCTTT

v_call: TRBV27
d_call: .
clone_size: few
j_call: TRBJ2-3
cdr3_aa: CASSPWGENTDTQYF
cdr3_nt: TGTGCCAGCAGTCCTTGGGGAGAGAACACAGATACGCAGTATTTT

v_call: TRBV6-5
d_call: .
clone_size: .
j_call: TRBJ1-5
cdr3_aa: CASSYSPDNNQPQHF
cdr3_nt: TGTGCCAGCAGTTACTCGCCTGACAACAATCAGCCCCAGCATTTT

v_call: TRBV5-1
d_call: TRBD2
clone_size: .
j_call: TRBJ2-1
cdr3_aa: CASTSYRGDLDEQFF
cdr3_nt: TGCGCCAGCACTAGCTACCGGGGGGATTTAGATGAGCAGTTCTTC

v_call: TRBV2
d_call: .
clone_size: .
j_call: TRBJ1-1
cdr3_aa: CASGAGIINTEAFF
cdr3_nt: TGTGCCAGCGGGGCAGGCATTATAAACACTGAAGCTTTCTTT

v_call: TRBV5-1
d_call: .
clone_size: .
j_call: TRBJ2-5
cdr3_aa: CASSWDNQETQYF
cdr3_nt: TGCGCCAGCAGCTGGGACAACCAAGAGACCCAGTACTTC

v_call: TRBV6-5
d_call: TRBD1
clone_size: once
j_call: TRBJ2-2
cdr3_aa: CASSYGTVNTGELFF
cdr3_nt: TGTGCCAGCAGTTACGGGACAGTGAACACCGGGGAGCTGTTTTTT

v_call: TRBV6-5
d_call: .
clone_size: .
j_call: TRBJ1-5
cdr3_aa: CASRLTRTAQPQHF
cdr3_nt: TGTGCCAGCAGGCTAACACGGACGGCTCAGCCCCAGCATTTT

v_call: TRBV25-1
d_call: TRBD1
clone_size: .
j_call: TRBJ2-7
cdr3_aa: CASRPKRGQGSYEQYF
cdr3_nt: TGTGCCAGCAGACCCAAGAGGGGGCAAGGTTCCTACGAGCAGTACTTC

v_call: TRBV3-1/TRBV3-2
d_call: .
clone_size: .
j_call: TRBJ2-5
cdr3_aa: CASSQVTRGEETQYF
cdr3_nt: TGTGCCAGCAGCCAAGTTACTAGGGGGGAGGAGACCCAGTACTTC

v_call: TRBV4-2
d_call: TRBD1
clone_size: .
j_call: TRBJ1-6
cdr3_aa: CASSQDQGEKGSPLHF
cdr3_nt: TGTGCCAGCAGCCAAGATCAGGGGGAGAAAGGCTCACCCCTCCACTTT

v_call: TRBV11-2
d_call: .
clone_size: .
j_call: TRBJ2-3
cdr3_aa: CASSLGRTGGGLTDTQYF
cdr3_nt: TGTGCCAGCAGCTTAGGGAGAACAGGGGGGGGACTGACAGATACGCAGTATTTT

v_call: TRBV6-5
d_call: TRBD1
clone_size: .
j_call: TRBJ2-7
cdr3_aa: CASSYSGTGVDEQYF
cdr3_nt: TGTGCCAGCAGTTACTCCGGGACAGGGGTGGACGAGCAGTACTTC

v_call: TRBV20-1
d_call: .
clone_size: .
j_call: TRBJ1-1
cdr3_aa: CSASEIGPGLNTEAFF
cdr3_nt: TGCAGTGCTAGTGAGATCGGTCCAGGATTGAACACTGAAGCTTTCTTT

v_call: TRBV28
d_call: TRBD1
clone_size: once
j_call: TRBJ1-2
cdr3_aa: CASSLPGTGPSHGYTF
cdr3_nt: TGTGCCAGCAGTCTACCCGGGACAGGGCCCTCTCATGGCTACACCTTC

v_call: TRBV18
d_call: .
clone_size: .
j_call: TRBJ1-2
cdr3_aa: CASSPTPNQGWNYGYTF
cdr3_nt: TGTGCCAGCTCACCTACCCCTAACCAGGGGTGGAACTATGGCTACACCTTC

v_call: TRBV6-1
d_call: .
clone_size: .
j_call: TRBJ1-2
cdr3_aa: CASSEGLGTALRYGYTF
cdr3_nt: TGTGCCAGCAGTGAAGGTCTCGGGACGGCCCTACGCTATGGCTACACCTTC

v_call: TRBV18
d_call: .
clone_size: .
j_call: TRBJ1-2
cdr3_aa: CASSPRTEVEYGYTF
cdr3_nt: TGTGCCAGCTCACCAAGAACAGAGGTTGAGTATGGCTACACCTTC

v_call: TRBV6-5
d_call: TRBD1
clone_size: .
j_call: TRBJ1-2
cdr3_aa: CASRGTAGGYTF
cdr3_nt: TGTGCCAGCAGAGGGACAGCTGGTGGCTACACCTTC

v_call: TRBV30
d_call: TRBD1
clone_size: .
j_call: TRBJ1-5
cdr3_aa: CAWNDRANQPQHF
cdr3_nt: TGTGCCTGGAACGACAGGGCCAATCAGCCCCAGCATTTT

v_call: TRBV2
d_call: .
clone_size: .
j_call: TRBJ1-6
cdr3_aa: CASSGTDNSPLHF
cdr3_nt: TGTGCCAGCAGCGGAACAGATAATTCACCCCTCCACTTT

v_call: TRBV5-4
d_call: TRBD1
clone_size: .
j_call: TRBJ1-2
cdr3_aa: CASSYGQGANYGYTF
cdr3_nt: TGTGCCAGCAGCTACGGACAGGGGGCTAACTATGGCTACACCTTC

v_call: TRBV2
d_call: .
clone_size: .
j_call: TRBJ2-5
cdr3_aa: CASSTKAQYF
cdr3_nt: TGTGCCAGCAGTACTAAAGCCCAGTACTTC

v_call: TRBV3-1/TRBV3-2
d_call: TRBD1
clone_size: .
j_call: TRBJ1-5
cdr3_aa: CASSPDRGAGQPQHF
cdr3_nt: TGTGCCAGCAGCCCGGACAGGGGGGCGGGTCAGCCCCAGCATTTT

v_call: TRBV4-2
d_call: TRBD1
clone_size: .
j_call: TRBJ1-1
cdr3_aa: CASSPPDRATEAFF
cdr3_nt: TGTGCCAGCAGCCCACCTGACAGGGCCACTGAAGCTTTCTTT

v_call: TRBV7-2
d_call: .
clone_size: .
j_call: TRBJ1-3
cdr3_aa: CASSLGPGATYTIYF
cdr3_nt: TGTGCCAGCAGCTTAGGTCCGGGGGCTACTTACACCATATATTTT

v_call: TRBV27
d_call: .
clone_size: .
j_call: TRBJ2-7
cdr3_aa: CASSLGTPYEQYF
cdr3_nt: TGTGCCAGCAGTTTGGGGACCCCCTACGAGCAGTACTTC

v_call: TRBV19
d_call: .
clone_size: .
j_call: TRBJ2-3
cdr3_aa: CASSIGYGAQYF
cdr3_nt: TGTGCCAGTAGTATAGGTTACGGAGCGCAGTATTTT

v_call: TRBV12-3/TRBV12-4
d_call: .
clone_size: .
j_call: TRBJ1-1
cdr3_aa: CASSLGAPTEAFF
cdr3_nt: TGTGCCAGCAGTTTAGGGGCGCCCACTGAAGCTTTCTTT

v_call: TRBV3-1/TRBV3-2
d_call: .
clone_size: .
j_call: TRBJ2-5
cdr3_aa: CASSQDRGSRGETQYF
cdr3_nt: TGTGCCAGCAGCCAAGATCGAGGTAGTAGGGGGGAGACCCAGTACTTC

v_call: TRBV6-1
d_call: .
clone_size: .
j_call: TRBJ2-2
cdr3_aa: CASSEDGISGELFF
cdr3_nt: TGTGCCAGCAGTGAAGATGGAATCTCCGGGGAGCTGTTTTTT

v_call: TRBV7-9
d_call: .
clone_size: .
j_call: TRBJ2-3
cdr3_aa: CASSLGSHGDTQYF
cdr3_nt: TGTGCCAGCAGCCTGGGTTCTCATGGAGATACGCAGTATTTT

v_call: TRBV30
d_call: TRBD1
clone_size: .
j_call: TRBJ1-4
cdr3_aa: CAWSDAGTGVREKLFF
cdr3_nt: TGTGCCTGGAGTGACGCGGGAACAGGGGTTCGCGAAAAACTGTTTTTT

v_call: TRBV25-1
d_call: .
clone_size: .
j_call: TRBJ1-6
cdr3_aa: CASSVSGDSPLHF
cdr3_nt: TGTGCCAGCAGTGTATCAGGAGATTCACCCCTCCACTTT

v_call: TRBV27
d_call: TRBD2
clone_size: .
j_call: TRBJ2-7
cdr3_aa: CASSKTLGTNYEQYF
cdr3_nt: TGTGCCAGCAGCAAAACCCTCGGGACTAACTACGAGCAGTACTTC

v_call: TRBV2
d_call: .
clone_size: .
j_call: TRBJ1-2
cdr3_aa: CASRGGLYGYTF
cdr3_nt: TGTGCCAGCAGGGGTGGTCTATATGGCTACACCTTC

v_call: TRBV5-5
d_call: TRBD1
clone_size: once
j_call: TRBJ2-7
cdr3_aa: CASRWDRELSYEQYF
cdr3_nt: TGTGCCAGCAGATGGGACAGGGAACTTTCCTACGAGCAGTACTTC

v_call: TRBV29-1
d_call: TRBD2
clone_size: .
j_call: TRBJ2-5
cdr3_aa: CSGRGLAGSGETQYF
cdr3_nt: TGCAGCGGCAGGGGACTAGCGGGGTCGGGAGAGACCCAGTACTTC